The source of this T cell receptor beta chain is a study of blood T cell repertoires in COVID-19. About the study: Researchers got acute and convalescent COVID-19 samples from the United States, Italy and Spain. From T cells, B-cell-depleted T cells, or PBMCs came the material, which was cDNA or gDNA.

Per the original data handling: Counts of nucleated cells, estimated from reference gene primer amplification, were obtained. Using immunoSEQ multiplex PCR, the repertoire was profiled, and TCRdb retains in-frame clones only, with some absent. D and trimming come from the DNA, and the V and J calls and clone size come from that table. The profile covers some 90,000 clones, with roughly nine tenths appearing a single time and 5.2% taken by the ten largest. V was pared by 6 bases and J by 1 base, with 2 bases of the junction left unmatched. The CDR3 is 14 residues long. Germline V gives CDR1 MNHEY, CDR2 SVGAGI.

V usage is TRBV6-5 and J usage is TRBJ2-3, with TRBD2 matching over 9 bases. Source material: peripheral blood. This sequence was found in a woman older than 75 with active COVID-19. The CDR3 here is CASRTSGRTDTQYF. In nucleotides, the CDR3 is TGTGCCAGCAGGACTAGCGGCCGCACAGATACGCAGTATTTT.